A selection of T cell receptor beta chains follows, all from one sample in a study of cytomegalovirus exposure and HLA in healthy donors. Here immunoSEQ multiplex PCR was the method, and the copy in TCRdb shows in-frame clones only, minus some. The sample yields about 160,000 clones, about 80% seen once. The sample taken for sequencing was PBMCs. These receptors all stem from a man in his forties or fifties in good health and CMV-seropositive. The CDR3 runs from the conserved cysteine through the conserved F or W. A D gene is named only where the DNA matches it firmly. Clone sizes are given selectively: once, few, many, or a class where the clone is expanded.

>NA|NA|TRBV6-5|TRBJ2-1
TGTGCCAGCACTTCCGAGGCCTCTCCCTACAATGAGCAGTTCTTC
CASTSEASPYNEQFF
>once|NA|TRBV4-1|TRBJ2-1
TGCGCCAGCAGCCCGGGGAGGTCCTCCTACAATGAGCAGTTCTTC
CASSPGRSSYNEQFF
>once|NA|TRBV11-2|TRBJ2-7
TGTGCCAGCAGCTTAGTTGCGGGGGCGGGCGAGCAGTACTTC
CASSLVAGAGEQYF
>NA|TRBD2|TRBV19|TRBJ2-3
TGTGCCAGTAGGGCTAGCGGGAGCCCAGATACGCAGTATTTT
CASRASGSPDTQYF
>few|NA|TRBV6-5|TRBJ1-3
TGTGCCAGCAGTCCCACCTCTAACGGAAACACCATATATTTT
CASSPTSNGNTIYF
>NA|NA|TRBV18|TRBJ2-5
TGTGCCAGCTCACCAAGGGGGGAGACCCAGTACTTC
CASSPRGETQYF
>NA|NA|TRBV5-1|TRBJ1-4
TGCGCCAGCAGCTGGGGGACGGGGGCTAATGAAAAACTGTTTTTT
CASSWGTGANEKLFF
>NA|TRBD2|TRBV7-2|TRBJ2-5
TGTGCCAGCAGCTTAGCGTTACTAGCGGGAGGAGAGACCCAGTACTTC
CASSLALLAGGETQYF
>NA|NA|TRBV28|TRBJ2-5
TGTGCCAGCAGTTTATCCGAGGAGACCCAGTACTTC
CASSLSEETQYF
>NA|TRBD1|TRBV28|TRBJ1-2
TGTGCCAGCAGCTCAGGGGGCTGGGACTATGGCTACACCTTC
CASSSGGWDYGYTF
>NA|NA|TRBV5-8|TRBJ2-7
TGTGCCAGCAGCTTCGATGTAAGAGGGAACGAGCAGTACTTC
CASSFDVRGNEQYF
>NA|NA|TRBV18|TRBJ2-2
TGTGCCAGCTCACAGACAGGCGGGGAGCTGTTTTTT
CASSQTGGELFF
>NA|TRBD1|TRBV10-3|TRBJ2-7
TGTGCCATCGGGTGGGACAGGGGGTCCTACGAGCAGTACTTC
CAIGWDRGSYEQYF
>NA|NA|TRBV6-1|TRBJ2-7
TGTGCCAGCAGTTCTCCGGGAAACTCCTACGAGCAGTACTTC
CASSSPGNSYEQYF
>NA|TRBD2|TRBV29-1|TRBJ2-5
TGCAGCGTTGCCGGGGGAGGGCAAGAGACCCAGTACTTC
CSVAGGGQETQYF
>NA|TRBD2|TRBV5-1|TRBJ2-2
TGCGCCAGCAGCCCGCCGGGACTATACACCGGGGAGCTGTTTTTT
CASSPPGLYTGELFF
>NA|TRBD1|TRBV30|TRBJ1-6
TGTGCCTGGAGACAGGGGTTCGCATCACCCCTCCACTTT
CAWRQGFASPLHF
>NA|TRBD2|TRBV28|TRBJ2-5
TGTGCCAGCAGTTTAACTGGCGGGAGGGCCAGAGAGACCCAGTACTTC
CASSLTGGRARETQYF
>NA|TRBD2|TRBV7-2|TRBJ2-3
TGTGCCAGCAGCTTAGCGGGGCTAGCGGGAGGACGCACAGATACGCAGTATTTT
CASSLAGLAGGRTDTQYF
>once|NA|TRBV2|TRBJ2-1
TGTGCCAGCAGTGGGACTGGGGTTTACAATGAGCAGTTCTTC
CASSGTGVYNEQFF
>NA|NA|TRBV4-2|TRBJ2-7
TGTGCCAGCAGCCAGTACTCTGTTGCCTCCTACGAGCAGTACTTC
CASSQYSVASYEQYF
>NA|NA|TRBV4-1|TRBJ2-5
TGCGCCAGCAGCCCATCGGTTGTGGAGACCCAGTACTTC
CASSPSVVETQYF
>few|NA|TRBV7-9|TRBJ1-5
TGTGCCAGCACCTCAGGGTATCAGCCCCAGCATTTT
CASTSGYQPQHF
>few|TRBD1|TRBV19|TRBJ1-4
TGTGCCACCGGACAGGGGGCAACAGTGAATGAAAAACTGTTTTTT
CATGQGATVNEKLFF
>NA|TRBD1|TRBV6-4|TRBJ2-2
TGTGCCAGCAGAGCTCAGGGGGTTGGCACCGGGGAGCTGTTTTTT
CASRAQGVGTGELFF
>NA|NA|TRBV7-2|TRBJ1-5
TGTGCCAGCAGCTTAGTGGCGGGGAACCAGCCCCAGCATTTT
CASSLVAGNQPQHF
>NA|NA|TRBV15|TRBJ1-5
TGTGCCACCAGCAGAGACAAAGGAGGGAGCAATCAGCCCCAGCATTTT
CATSRDKGGSNQPQHF
>once|TRBD2|TRBV5-6|TRBJ2-3
TGTGCCAGCAGCTTGCTAGCGGGAGGGCGTACGCAGTATTTT
CASSLLAGGRTQYF
>NA|NA|TRBV6-6|TRBJ2-6
TGTGCCAGCCGCGCCCTAGGGGGAGGGGCCAACGTCCTGACTTTC
CASRALGGGANVLTF
>NA|NA|TRBV27|TRBJ2-7
TGTGCCAGCAGTCGCCAGGGACTCTCCTACGAGCAGTACTTC
CASSRQGLSYEQYF
>NA|NA|TRBV5-1|TRBJ1-2
TGCGCCAGCAGCGCCCGCGGGTCCTATGGCTACACCTTC
CASSARGSYGYTF
>NA|TRBD2|TRBV28|TRBJ2-7
TGTGCCAGCAGTTGGAGCGGGACTCAGGAGCAGTACTTC
CASSWSGTQEQYF
>few|NA|TRBV9|TRBJ2-5
TGTGCCAGCAGCGTAGATCGGGGAGAGACCCAGTACTTC
CASSVDRGETQYF
>NA|TRBD1|TRBV2|TRBJ1-2
TGTGCCAGCAGGAGCGGGACAGGGGGTGGCTATGGCTACACCTTC
CASRSGTGGGYGYTF
>NA|NA|TRBV18|TRBJ2-2
TGTGCCAGCTCACAACGACAGGAACTAACCGGGGAGCTGTTTTTT
CASSQRQELTGELFF
>NA|NA|TRBV27|TRBJ1-4
TGTGCCAGCAGTCCTATAGGGGTTCGGCCGTCTAATAATGAAAAACTGTTTTTT
CASSPIGVRPSNNEKLFF
>NA|NA|TRBV6-6|TRBJ2-5
TGTGCCAGCAGTTACTCGGCTAGATATGGGACCCAGTACTTC
CASSYSARYGTQYF
>NA|NA|TRBV11-1|TRBJ2-3
TGTGCCAGCAGCTCCCAGGCCAGCACAGATACGCAGTATTTT
CASSSQASTDTQYF
>NA|NA|TRBV27|TRBJ2-7
TGTGCCAGCAGTTCGGGATACGGCGAGCAGTACTTC
CASSSGYGEQYF
>once|NA|TRBV29-1|TRBJ1-1
TGCAGCGTTGTTTTTATTTCAGCGCAGGGTGAAGCTTTCTTT
CSVVFISAQGEAFF
>NA|NA|TRBV30|TRBJ1-2
TGTGCCTGGAGTGTCACTACAAGAGCTAACTATGGCTACACCTTC
CAWSVTTRANYGYTF
>few|NA|TRBV18|TRBJ1-4
TGTGCCAGCTCACCCTCTCGGAATCAGGGAAAACTGTTTTTT
CASSPSRNQGKLFF